This T cell receptor beta chain was sequenced during a study of cytomegalovirus exposure and HLA in healthy donors. Points from the study as a whole: In terms of immune exposure information, only CMV serostatus was available. The authors excluded some V segments, including TRBV6-2 and TRBV6-3, as indistinguishable.

PCR involved 60 Vbeta and 13 Jbeta primers. TCRdb's table, derived via immunoSEQ multiplex PCR, lists solely in-frame clones and lacks some. Among 90,000 to 110,000 clones, roughly three quarters were seen once, and the ten largest hold 5.6%. After removal of 11 bases from V and 0 bases from J, the junction contained 13 bases not matched to a gene. Germline V CDR1 and CDR2: MDHEN, SYDVKM. The CDR3 covers 15 residues. In the case of this clone: Its antigen remains unidentified.

The sequencing input was PBMCs. The TCR sequence derives from a male donor in good health and CMV-seronegative. The rearrangement uses TRBV28 and TRBJ2-7, with 7 nucleotides matching TRBD2. CDR3 loop: CAWSSGGDLSYEQYF. In nucleotides, the CDR3 is TGTGCCTGGTCTTCGGGGGGTGACCTCTCCTACGAGCAGTACTTC.